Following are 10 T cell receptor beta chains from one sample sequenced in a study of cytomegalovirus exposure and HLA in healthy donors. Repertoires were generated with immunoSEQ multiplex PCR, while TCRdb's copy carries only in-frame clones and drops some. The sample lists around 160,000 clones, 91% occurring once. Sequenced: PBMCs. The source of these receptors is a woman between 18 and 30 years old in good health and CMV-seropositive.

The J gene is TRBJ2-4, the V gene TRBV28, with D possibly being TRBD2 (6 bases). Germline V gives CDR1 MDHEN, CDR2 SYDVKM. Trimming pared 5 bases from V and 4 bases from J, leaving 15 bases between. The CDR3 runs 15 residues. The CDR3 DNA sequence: TGTGCCAGCAGTGCGCCAGGAGGGAAGAAAAACATTCAGTACTTC. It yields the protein CASSAPGGKKNIQYF. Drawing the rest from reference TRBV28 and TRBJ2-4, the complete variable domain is DVKVTQSSRYLVKRTGEKVFLECVQDMDHENMFWYRQDPGLGLRLIYFSYDVKMKEKGDIPEGYSVSREKKERFSLILESASTNQTSMYLCASSAPGGKKNIQYFGAGTRLSVL.

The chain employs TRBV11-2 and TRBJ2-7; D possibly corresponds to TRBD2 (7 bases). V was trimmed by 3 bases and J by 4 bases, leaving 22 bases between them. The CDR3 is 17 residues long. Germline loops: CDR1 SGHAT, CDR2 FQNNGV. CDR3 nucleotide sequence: TGTGCCAGCAGCTTTGGGGGGGGCGGGAGATTCGTATACGAGCAGTACTTC. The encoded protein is CASSFGGGGRFVYEQYF.

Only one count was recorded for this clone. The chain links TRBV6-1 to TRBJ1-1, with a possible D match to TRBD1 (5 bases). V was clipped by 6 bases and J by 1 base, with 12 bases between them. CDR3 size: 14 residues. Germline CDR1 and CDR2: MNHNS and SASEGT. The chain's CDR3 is CASRIRGKNTEAFF. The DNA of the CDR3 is TGTGCCAGCAGGATCCGGGGGAAGAACACTGAAGCTTTCTTT.

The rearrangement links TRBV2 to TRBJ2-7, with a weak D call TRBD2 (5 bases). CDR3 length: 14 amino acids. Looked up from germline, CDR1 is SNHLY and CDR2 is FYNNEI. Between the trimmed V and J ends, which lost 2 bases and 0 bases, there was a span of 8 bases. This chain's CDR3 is CASSESSVSYEQYF. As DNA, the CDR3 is TGTGCCAGCAGTGAAAGTAGCGTCTCCTACGAGCAGTACTTC. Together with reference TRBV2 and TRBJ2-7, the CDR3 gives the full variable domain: EPEVTQTPSHQVTQMGQEVILRCVPISNHLYFYWYRQILGQKVEFLVSFYNNEISEKSEIFDDQFSVERPDGSNFTLKIRSTKLEDSAMYFCASSESSVSYEQYFGPGTRLTVT.

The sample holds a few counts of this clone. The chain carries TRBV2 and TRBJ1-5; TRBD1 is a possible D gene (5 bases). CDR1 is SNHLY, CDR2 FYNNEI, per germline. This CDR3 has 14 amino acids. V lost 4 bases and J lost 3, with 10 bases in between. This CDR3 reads CASSGQGPNQPQHF. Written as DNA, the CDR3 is TGTGCCAGCAGTGGGCAGGGTCCCAATCAGCCCCAGCATTTT.

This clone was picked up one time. The CDR3 loop reads CASSPGLAGGYEQYF. The DNA of the CDR3 is TGCGCCAGCAGCCCAGGACTAGCGGGGGGTTACGAGCAGTACTTC. The chain is built from TRBV5-1 and TRBJ2-7; 14 positions agree with TRBD2. With 4 bases clipped from V and 4 bases from J, the junction kept 4 bases outside the gene matches. Germline loops: CDR1 SGHRS, CDR2 YFSETQ. The CDR3 runs 15 residues. The full variable domain, rest sourced from reference TRBV5-1 and TRBJ2-7, is KAGVTQTPRYLIKTRGQQVTLSCSPISGHRSVSWYQQTPGQGLQFLFEYFSETQRNKGNFPGRFSGRQFSNSRSEMNVSTLELGDSALYLCASSPGLAGGYEQYFGPGTRLTVT.

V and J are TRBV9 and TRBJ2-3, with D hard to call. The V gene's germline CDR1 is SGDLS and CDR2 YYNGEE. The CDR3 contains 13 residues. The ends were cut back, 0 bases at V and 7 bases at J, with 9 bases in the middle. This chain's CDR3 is CASSVGFRNTQYF. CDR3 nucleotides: TGTGCCAGCAGCGTAGGATTCAGGAATACGCAGTATTTT.

CDR3 sequence: CASGYGVGTEAFF. As DNA, the CDR3 is TGTGCCAGTGGCTATGGAGTCGGCACTGAAGCTTTCTTT. V is TRBV19 and J is TRBJ1-1; no clear D gene. The CDR3 length is 13 residues. CDR1 is LNHDA, CDR2 SQIVND, per germline (reference sequence). V was pared by 8 bases and J by 4 bases, with 14 bases between.

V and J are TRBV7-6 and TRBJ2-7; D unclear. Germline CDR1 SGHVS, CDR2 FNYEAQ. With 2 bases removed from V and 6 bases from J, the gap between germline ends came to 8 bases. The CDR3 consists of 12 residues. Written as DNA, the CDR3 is TGTGCCAGCAGCTTAATGTCCGGCGAGCAGTACTTC. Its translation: CASSLMSGEQYF. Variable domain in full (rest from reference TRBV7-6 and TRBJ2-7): GAGVSQSPRYKVTKRGQDVALRCDPISGHVSLYWYRQALGQGPEFLTYFNYEAQQDKSGLPNDRFSAERPEGSISTLTIQRTEQRDSAMYRCASSLMSGEQYFGPGTRLTVT.

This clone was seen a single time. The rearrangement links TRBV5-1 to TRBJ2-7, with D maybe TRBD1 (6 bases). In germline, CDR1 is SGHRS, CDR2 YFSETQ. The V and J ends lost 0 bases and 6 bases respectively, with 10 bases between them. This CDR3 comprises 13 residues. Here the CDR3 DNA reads TGCGCCAGCAGCTTGGGGGGGCCCATCGAGCAGTACTTC. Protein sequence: CASSLGGPIEQYF.